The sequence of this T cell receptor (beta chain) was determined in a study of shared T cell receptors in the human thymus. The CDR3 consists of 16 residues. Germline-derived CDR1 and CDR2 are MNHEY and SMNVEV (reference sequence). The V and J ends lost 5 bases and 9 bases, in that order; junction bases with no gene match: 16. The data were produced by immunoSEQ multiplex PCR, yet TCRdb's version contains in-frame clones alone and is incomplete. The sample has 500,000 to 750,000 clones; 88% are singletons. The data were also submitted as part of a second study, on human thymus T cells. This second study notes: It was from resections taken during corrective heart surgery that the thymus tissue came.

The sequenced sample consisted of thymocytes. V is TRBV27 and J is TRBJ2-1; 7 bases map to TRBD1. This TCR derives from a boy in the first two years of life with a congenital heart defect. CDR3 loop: CASSPSADRELREQFF. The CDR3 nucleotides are TGTGCCAGCAGTCCCAGCGCCGACAGGGAGCTCCGTGAGCAGTTCTTC.